This T cell receptor (beta chain) appears in the sequencing data of a study of graft-versus-host responses after intestinal transplantation. The assay was immunoSEQ multiplex PCR, and TCRdb's table has in-frame clones only and misses some. The sample carries roughly 100,000 clones, 93% recorded once. V lost 0 bases and J 0 bases, leaving 8 bases between the germline ends. The CDR3 has 16 residues. CDR1 LGHNA and CDR2 YNFKEQ come from the germline V gene. As for this clone: As yet, its antigen is unknown.

The receptor was derived from a human donor who received an intestinal transplant. Material: unstimulated CD8+ T cells sorted from spleen or lymph node cells, obtained before intestinal transplant. The chain uses TRBV4-2 and TRBJ1-4, with a tentative D call TRBD1 (6 bases). CDR3 residues: CASSQEAGATNEKLFF. CDR3 sequence (DNA): TGTGCCAGCAGCCAAGAGGCAGGGGCAACTAATGAAAAACTGTTTTTT.